The 12 T cell receptor beta chains in this list originate from one sample, sequenced in a study of technical replicates of blood from four donors. Using immunoSEQ multiplex PCR, the repertoire was profiled, and TCRdb retains in-frame clones only, with some absent. The table has 70,000 to 90,000 clones, 94% seen once; the top ten hold about 0.38%. Sequenced: T cells isolated from PBMCs. The receptors derive from a human donor in good health.

This CDR3 is CASSHGGQEETQYF. The CDR3 DNA follows: TGTGCCAGCAGCCATGGGGGACAGGAAGAGACCCAGTACTTC. The chain is built from TRBV9 and TRBJ2-5, with TRBD1 matching over 8 bases. J was trimmed by 3 bases and V by 4 bases; bases with no gene match: 5. The CDR3 runs to 14 residues. Germline lookup yields CDR1 SGDLS and CDR2 YYNGEE.

The chain uses TRBV27 and TRBJ2-3; 8 nucleotides line up with TRBD1. Trimming took 2 bases from V and 1 from J; bases not matched to a gene: 2. Per germline, CDR1 MNHEY and CDR2 SMNVEV (reference sequence). This CDR3 region has 15 residues. Written as DNA, the CDR3 is TGTGCCAGCAGTTTACAGGGGGCAGGCACAGATACGCAGTATTTT. This gives the protein CASSLQGAGTDTQYF.

This clone appeared once. The chain links TRBV30 to TRBJ2-5; the D gene is possibly TRBD1 (5 bases). This CDR3 is built from 10 residues. Trimming removed 7 bases at V and 5 bases at J, with 8 bases between. Germline lookup yields CDR1 GTSNPN and CDR2 SVGIG (reference sequence). The CDR3 sequence is CAYRQETQYF. The DNA of the CDR3 is TGTGCCTATAGACAGGAGACCCAGTACTTC.

Concerning this clone: This may come from a read error, since a much larger clone is one base off. Written as DNA, the CDR3 is TGTGCCAGCTCACCACAAGGAGGTAGTACCTACGAGCAGTACTTC. Translating it yields CASSPQGGSTYEQYF. The chain is built from TRBV18 and TRBJ2-7; TRBD2 might be the D (5 bases). The CDR3 is 15 amino acids. Germline loops: CDR1 KGHSH, CDR2 LQKENI. V was pared by 1 base and J by 2 bases, with 12 bases between.

The sample holds one count of this clone. The rearrangement joins TRBV5-5 to TRBJ1-2; no clear D gene. The germline gives CDR1 SGHKS, CDR2 YYEKEE (reference sequence). Trimming shortened V by 4 bases and J by 3 bases, and 16 bases separated the two germline ends. This CDR3 contains 15 residues. CDR3 DNA: TGTGCCAGCAGCGGAATTTGGGAGTTGGACTATGGCTACACCTTC. This sequence encodes CASSGIWELDYGYTF.

This chain joins TRBV28 and TRBJ2-1, with D possibly being TRBD2 (6 bases). Per the germline V gene, CDR1 is MDHEN and CDR2 is SYDVKM. The V and J ends lost 2 bases and 1 base respectively, with 9 bases between them. The CDR3 has 15 amino acids. CDR3 sequence (DNA): TGTGCCAGCAGTTTAGGCGGGGAGTCCTACAATGAGCAGTTCTTC. This sequence encodes CASSLGGESYNEQFF.

V is TRBV5-4 and J is TRBJ2-7; the match to TRBD2 covers 7 bases. Germline-derived CDR1 and CDR2 are SGHNT and YYREEE (reference sequence). The CDR3 extends over 12 amino acids. The V and J ends lost 4 bases and 9 bases, in that order; junction bases with no gene match: 7. CDR3 sequence reads: CASSAGLGRQYF. In nucleotides, the CDR3 is TGTGCCAGCAGCGCAGGACTAGGGAGGCAGTACTTC.

The chain has TRBV9 and TRBJ2-1, with TRBD1 matching 8 bases. The germline gives CDR1 SGDLS, CDR2 YYNGEE. Trimming at V came to 5 bases and at J to 9 bases, leaving 7 bases not matched to a gene. CDR3 length: 13 amino acids. The CDR3 nucleotides read TGTGCCAGCAGGTCAGGGGGCCAGGGTGAGCAGTTCTTC. Translation gives CASRSGGQGEQFF.

V is TRBV5-1 and J is TRBJ2-1; the match to TRBD1 covers 11 bases. V dropped 2 bases and J dropped 0; count of bases not matched to a gene: 1. CDR1 and CDR2 (germline): SGHRS, YFSETQ. The CDR3 contains 16 residues. This CDR3 reads CASSFGTGGSYNEQFF. The CDR3 nucleotides are TGCGCCAGCAGCTTTGGGACAGGGGGCTCCTACAATGAGCAGTTCTTC.

This clone was counted once. The chain uses TRBV27 and TRBJ2-1; TRBD2 is a possible D gene (7 bases). Per the germline V gene, CDR1 is MNHEY and CDR2 is SMNVEV (reference sequence). The CDR3 has 17 residues. Deletions cut 5 bases from V and 0 bases from J, with 17 bases between. The CDR3 DNA reads TGTGCCAGCAGTCCTTTTGCGGGGGCCAGCTCCTACAATGAGCAGTTCTTC. It is translated as CASSPFAGASSYNEQFF.

This clone showed up just once. J is TRBJ1-5 and V is TRBV28, with D perhaps matching TRBD1 (6 bases). Germline V CDR1 and CDR2: MDHEN, SYDVKM. The CDR3 runs to 16 residues. Trimming removed 6 bases from V and 3 bases from J, with 18 bases in between. The CDR3 bases are TGTGCCAGCAGCTCACTGGGACAACACTACAATCAGCCCCAGCATTTT. Translating gives CASSSLGQHYNQPQHF. The full variable domain, with the rest looked up from reference TRBV28 and TRBJ1-5, is DVKVTQSSRYLVKRTGEKVFLECVQDMDHENMFWYRQDPGLGLRLIYFSYDVKMKEKGDIPEGYSVSREKKERFSLILESASTNQTSMYLCASSSLGQHYNQPQHFGDGTRLSIL.

The J gene is TRBJ2-7, the V gene TRBV29-1, with 9 nucleotides matching TRBD1. The CDR3 totals 12 residues. Germline V lookup: CDR1 SQVTM, CDR2 ANQGSEA. V shed 4 bases and J 5 bases; nucleotides not matched to a gene: 3. The CDR3: CSVGDRVHEQYF. The CDR3 DNA reads as TGCAGCGTTGGGGACAGGGTGCACGAGCAGTACTTC.